This T cell receptor beta chain is drawn from a study of shared clonotypes between healthy human individuals. From germline, CDR1 is SGHVS and CDR2 FNYEAQ. Trimming cost V 3 bases and J 7 bases, with 15 bases left between them. CDR3 length: 15 amino acids. Some clones are missing from TCRdb's copy, which holds only in-frame ones; the method was immunoSEQ multiplex PCR. The table has about 1.5 million clones, about 98% seen once; the top ten hold around 0.45%. The receptor was isolated from a man aged 25 to 40 in good health. Input material: naive CD4+ T cells sorted from blood. Regarding subset: CD45RA+ positively selected. The chain employs TRBV7-6 and TRBJ2-2; D unresolved. This CDR3 reads CASSFPKLGSGELFF. In nucleotides, the CDR3 is TGTGCCAGCAGCTTCCCCAAGTTAGGTAGCGGGGAGCTGTTTTTT. The complete variable domain, with remaining parts taken from reference TRBV7-6 and TRBJ2-2, reads GAGVSQSPRYKVTKRGQDVALRCDPISGHVSLYWYRQALGQGPEFLTYFNYEAQQDKSGLPNDRFSAERPEGSISTLTIQRTEQRDSAMYRCASSFPKLGSGELFFGEGSRLTVL.